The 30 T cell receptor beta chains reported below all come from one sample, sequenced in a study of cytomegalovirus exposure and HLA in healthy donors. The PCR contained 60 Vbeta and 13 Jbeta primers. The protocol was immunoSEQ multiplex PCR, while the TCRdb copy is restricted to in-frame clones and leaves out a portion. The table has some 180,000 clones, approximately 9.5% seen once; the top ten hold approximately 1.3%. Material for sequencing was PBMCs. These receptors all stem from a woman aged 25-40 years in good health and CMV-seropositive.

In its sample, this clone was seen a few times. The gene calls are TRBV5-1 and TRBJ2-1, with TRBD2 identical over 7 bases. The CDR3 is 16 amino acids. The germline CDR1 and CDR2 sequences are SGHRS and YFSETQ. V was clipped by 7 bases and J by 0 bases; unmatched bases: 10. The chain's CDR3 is CASSTLAADSYNEQFF. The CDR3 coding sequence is TGCGCCAGCTCTACGCTAGCGGCCGACTCCTACAATGAGCAGTTCTTC.

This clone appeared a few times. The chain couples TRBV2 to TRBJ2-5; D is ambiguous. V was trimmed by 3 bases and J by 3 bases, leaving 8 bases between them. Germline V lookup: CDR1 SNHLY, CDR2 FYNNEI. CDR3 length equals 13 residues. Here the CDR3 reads CASSEVTEETQYF. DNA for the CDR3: TGTGCCAGCAGTGAGGTAACAGAAGAGACCCAGTACTTC.

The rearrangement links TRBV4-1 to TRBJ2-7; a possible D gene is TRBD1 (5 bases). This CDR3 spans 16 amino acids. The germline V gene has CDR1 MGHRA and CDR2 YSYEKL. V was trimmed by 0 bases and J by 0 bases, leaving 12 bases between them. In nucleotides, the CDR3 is TGCGCCAGCAGCCAAGATCCGACAGTCTACTCCTACGAGCAGTACTTC. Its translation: CASSQDPTVYSYEQYF.

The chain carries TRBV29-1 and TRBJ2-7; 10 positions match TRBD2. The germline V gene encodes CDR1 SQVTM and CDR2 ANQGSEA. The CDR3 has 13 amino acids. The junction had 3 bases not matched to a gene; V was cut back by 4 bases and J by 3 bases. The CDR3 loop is CSVVLAGDYEQYF. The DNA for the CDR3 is TGCAGCGTTGTGCTAGCGGGAGACTACGAGCAGTACTTC.

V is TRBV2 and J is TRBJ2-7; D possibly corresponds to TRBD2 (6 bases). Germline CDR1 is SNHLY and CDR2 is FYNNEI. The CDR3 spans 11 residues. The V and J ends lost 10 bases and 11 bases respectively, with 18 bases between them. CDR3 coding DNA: TGTGCCATCCGGGATGGGAGGAGGGAGTACTTC. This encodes CAIRDGRREYF. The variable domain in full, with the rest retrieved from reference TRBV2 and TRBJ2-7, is EPEVTQTPSHQVTQMGQEVILRCVPISNHLYFYWYRQILGQKVEFLVSFYNNEISEKSEIFDDQFSVERPDGSNFTLKIRSTKLEDSAMYFCAIRDGRREYFGPGTRLTVT.

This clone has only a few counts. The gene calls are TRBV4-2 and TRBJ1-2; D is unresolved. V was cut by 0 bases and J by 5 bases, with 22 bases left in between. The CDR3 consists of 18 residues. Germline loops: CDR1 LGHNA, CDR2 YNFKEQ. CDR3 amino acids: CASSQEAVGLYKPYGYTF. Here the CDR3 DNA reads TGTGCCAGCAGCCAAGAAGCCGTGGGCCTTTACAAGCCTTATGGCTACACCTTC.

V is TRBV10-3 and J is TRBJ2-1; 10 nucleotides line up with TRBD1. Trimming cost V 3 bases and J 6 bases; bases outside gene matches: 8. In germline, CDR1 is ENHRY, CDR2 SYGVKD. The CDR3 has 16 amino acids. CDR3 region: CAISDSGTGERNEQFF. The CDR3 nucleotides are TGTGCCATCAGTGATTCGGGGACAGGGGAACGCAATGAGCAGTTCTTC.

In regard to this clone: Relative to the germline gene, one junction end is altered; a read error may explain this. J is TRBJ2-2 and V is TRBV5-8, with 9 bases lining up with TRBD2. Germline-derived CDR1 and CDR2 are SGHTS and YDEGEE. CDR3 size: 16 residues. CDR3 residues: CASSLYAIAGVGELSF. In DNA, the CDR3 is TGTGCCAGCAGCTTGTACGCCATAGCGGGAGTCGGGGAGCTGTCTTTT.

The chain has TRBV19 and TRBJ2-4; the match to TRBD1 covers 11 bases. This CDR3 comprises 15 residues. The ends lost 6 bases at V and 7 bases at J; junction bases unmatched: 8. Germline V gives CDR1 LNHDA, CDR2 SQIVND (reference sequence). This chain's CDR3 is CASSLNRDRGNIQYF. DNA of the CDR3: TGTGCCAGTAGCCTCAACCGGGACAGGGGGAACATTCAGTACTTC.

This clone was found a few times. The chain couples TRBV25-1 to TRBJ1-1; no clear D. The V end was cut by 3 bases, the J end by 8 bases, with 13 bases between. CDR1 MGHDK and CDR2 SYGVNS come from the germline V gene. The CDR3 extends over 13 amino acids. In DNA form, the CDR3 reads TGTGCCAGCAGTGATGCGATCGCGGCAGAAGCTTTCTTT. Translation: CASSDAIAAEAFF.

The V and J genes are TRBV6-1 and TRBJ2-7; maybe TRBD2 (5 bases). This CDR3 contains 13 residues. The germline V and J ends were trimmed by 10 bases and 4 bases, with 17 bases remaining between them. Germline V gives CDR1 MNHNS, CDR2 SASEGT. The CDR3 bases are TGTGCCACAAGATCAGGACTCACGTACGAGCAGTACTTC. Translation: CATRSGLTYEQYF.

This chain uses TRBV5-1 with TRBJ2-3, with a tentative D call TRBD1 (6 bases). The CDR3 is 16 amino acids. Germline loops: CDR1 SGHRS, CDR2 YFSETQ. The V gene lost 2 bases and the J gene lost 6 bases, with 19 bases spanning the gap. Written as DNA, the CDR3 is TGCGCCAGCAGCTTCTATGGTCTACAGGGCGGCGATACGCAGTATTTT. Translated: CASSFYGLQGGDTQYF.

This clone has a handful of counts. Here the CDR3 DNA reads TGTGCCAGCAGTCACCTCCGGGGGGACTACGAGCAGTACTTC. Translating it yields CASSHLRGDYEQYF. J is TRBJ2-7 and V is TRBV25-1, with 7 bases lining up with TRBD2. The CDR3 consists of 14 residues. The V gene end was trimmed by 5 bases and the J gene end by 3 bases; junction bases not matched to a gene: 7. The germline gives CDR1 MGHDK, CDR2 SYGVNS.

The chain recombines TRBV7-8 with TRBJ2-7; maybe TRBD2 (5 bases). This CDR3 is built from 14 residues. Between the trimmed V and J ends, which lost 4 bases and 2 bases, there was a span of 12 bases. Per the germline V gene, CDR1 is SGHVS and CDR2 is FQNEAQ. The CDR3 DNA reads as TGTGCCAGCAGCTGGGCGGGCTATACCTACGAGCAGTACTTC. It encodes CASSWAGYTYEQYF.

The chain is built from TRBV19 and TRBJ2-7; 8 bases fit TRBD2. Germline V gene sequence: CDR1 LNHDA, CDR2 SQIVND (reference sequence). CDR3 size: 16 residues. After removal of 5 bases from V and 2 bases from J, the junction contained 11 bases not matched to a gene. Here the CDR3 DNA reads TGTGCCAGTAGTTCATACCAAACTAGCGGAACCTACGAGCAGTACTTC. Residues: CASSSYQTSGTYEQYF.

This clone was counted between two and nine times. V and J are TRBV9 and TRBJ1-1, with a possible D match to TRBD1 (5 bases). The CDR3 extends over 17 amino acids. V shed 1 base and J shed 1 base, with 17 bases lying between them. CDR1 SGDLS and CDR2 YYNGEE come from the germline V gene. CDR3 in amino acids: CASSVMGKGAWNTEAFF. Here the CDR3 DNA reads TGTGCCAGCAGCGTAATGGGAAAAGGGGCTTGGAACACTGAAGCTTTCTTT. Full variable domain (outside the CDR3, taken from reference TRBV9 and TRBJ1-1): DSGVTQTPKHLITATGQRVTLRCSPRSGDLSVYWYQQSLDQGLQFLIQYYNGEERAKGNILERFSAQQFPDLHSELNLSSLELGDSALYFCASSVMGKGAWNTEAFFGQGTRLTVV.

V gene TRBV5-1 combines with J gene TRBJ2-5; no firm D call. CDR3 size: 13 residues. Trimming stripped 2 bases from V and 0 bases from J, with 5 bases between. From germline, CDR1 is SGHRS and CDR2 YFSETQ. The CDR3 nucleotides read TGCGCCAGCAGCTTACAGTACCAAGAGACCCAGTACTTC. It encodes CASSLQYQETQYF.

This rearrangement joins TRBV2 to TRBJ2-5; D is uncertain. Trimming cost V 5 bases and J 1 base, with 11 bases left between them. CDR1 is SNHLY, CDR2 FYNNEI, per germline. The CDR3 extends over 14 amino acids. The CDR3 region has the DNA TGTGCCAGCAGTTCCCGTCTGTCCCAAGAGACCCAGTACTTC. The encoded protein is CASSSRLSQETQYF.

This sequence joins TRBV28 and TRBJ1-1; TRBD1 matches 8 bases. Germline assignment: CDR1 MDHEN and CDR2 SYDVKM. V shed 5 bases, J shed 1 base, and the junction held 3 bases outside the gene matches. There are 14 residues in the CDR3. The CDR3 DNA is TGTGCCAGCAGTACCGGGACAGGGAACACTGAAGCTTTCTTT. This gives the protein CASSTGTGNTEAFF.

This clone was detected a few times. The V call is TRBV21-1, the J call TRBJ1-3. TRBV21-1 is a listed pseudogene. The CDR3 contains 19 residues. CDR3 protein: CASSKRGGLGGYSGNTIYF. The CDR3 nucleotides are TGTGCCAGCAGCAAACGGGGGGGGTTAGGTGGGTACTCTGGAAACACCATATATTTT.

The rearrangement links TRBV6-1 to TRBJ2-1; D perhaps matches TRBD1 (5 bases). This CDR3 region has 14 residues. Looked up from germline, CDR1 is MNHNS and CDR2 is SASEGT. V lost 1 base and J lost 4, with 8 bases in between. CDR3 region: CASSEDRQYNEQFF. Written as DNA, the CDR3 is TGTGCCAGCAGTGAAGACAGACAGTACAATGAGCAGTTCTTC.

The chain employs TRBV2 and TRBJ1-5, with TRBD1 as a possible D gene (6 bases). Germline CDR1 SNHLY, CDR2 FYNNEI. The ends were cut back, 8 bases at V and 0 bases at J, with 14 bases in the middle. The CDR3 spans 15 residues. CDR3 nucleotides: TGTGCCAGCCGACAAACGGGACATAGCAATCAGCCCCAGCATTTT. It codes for CASRQTGHSNQPQHF.

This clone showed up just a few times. CDR3 sequence: CASSLLLAGGEQFF. The CDR3 nucleotides read TGTGCCAGCAGCTTATTGCTAGCGGGAGGTGAGCAGTTCTTC. This chain connects TRBV7-9 to TRBJ2-1; 11 bases map to TRBD2. The germline V gene has CDR1 SEHNR and CDR2 FQNEAQ (reference sequence). Trimming at V came to 2 bases and at J to 9 bases, leaving 3 bases not matched to a gene. There are 14 residues in the CDR3. Combining the CDR3 with reference TRBV7-9 and TRBJ2-1 gives the whole variable domain DTGVSQNPRHKITKRGQNVTFRCDPISEHNRLYWYRQTLGQGPEFLTYFQNEAQLEKSRLLSDRFSAERPKGSFSTLEIQRTEQGDSAMYLCASSLLLAGGEQFFGPGTRLTVL.

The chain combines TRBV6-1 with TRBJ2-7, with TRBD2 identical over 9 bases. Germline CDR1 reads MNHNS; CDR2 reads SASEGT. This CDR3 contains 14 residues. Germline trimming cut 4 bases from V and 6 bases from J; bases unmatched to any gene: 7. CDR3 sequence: CASSATARGGEQYF. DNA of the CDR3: TGTGCCAGCAGTGCAACGGCGCGGGGGGGCGAGCAGTACTTC.

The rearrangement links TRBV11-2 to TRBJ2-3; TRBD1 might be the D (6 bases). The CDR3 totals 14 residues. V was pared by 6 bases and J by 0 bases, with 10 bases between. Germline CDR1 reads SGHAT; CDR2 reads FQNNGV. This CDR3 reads CASRRQASTDTQYF. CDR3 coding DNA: TGTGCCAGCAGACGACAGGCCAGCACAGATACGCAGTATTTT. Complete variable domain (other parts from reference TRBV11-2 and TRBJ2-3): EAGVAQSPRYKIIEKRQSVAFWCNPISGHATLYWYQQILGQGPKLLIQFQNNGVVDDSQLPKDRFSAERLKGVDSTLKIQPAKLEDSAVYLCASRRQASTDTQYFGPGTRLTVL.

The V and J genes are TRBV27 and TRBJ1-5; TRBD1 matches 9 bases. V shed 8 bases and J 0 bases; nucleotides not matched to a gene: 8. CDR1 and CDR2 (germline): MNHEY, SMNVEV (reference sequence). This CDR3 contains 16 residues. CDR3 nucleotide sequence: TGTGCCAGCCGGGACAGGGCTCTAGTTAGCAATCAGCCCCAGCATTTT. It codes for CASRDRALVSNQPQHF.

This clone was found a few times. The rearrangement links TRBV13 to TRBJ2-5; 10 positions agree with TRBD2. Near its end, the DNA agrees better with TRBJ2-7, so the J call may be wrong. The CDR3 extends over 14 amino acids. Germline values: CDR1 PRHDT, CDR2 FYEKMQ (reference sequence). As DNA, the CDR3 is TGTGCCAGCAGCTCGGGACTAGCGAGAGGCGAGCAGTACTTC. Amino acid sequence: CASSSGLARGEQYF.

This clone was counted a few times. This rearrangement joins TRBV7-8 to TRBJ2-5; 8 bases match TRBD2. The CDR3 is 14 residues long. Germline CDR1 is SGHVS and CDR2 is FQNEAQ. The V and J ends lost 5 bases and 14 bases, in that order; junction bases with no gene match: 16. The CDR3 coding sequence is TGTGCCAGCAGCCGAACCACGGCAGTTGGACTAGCTTACTTC. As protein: CASSRTTAVGLAYF.

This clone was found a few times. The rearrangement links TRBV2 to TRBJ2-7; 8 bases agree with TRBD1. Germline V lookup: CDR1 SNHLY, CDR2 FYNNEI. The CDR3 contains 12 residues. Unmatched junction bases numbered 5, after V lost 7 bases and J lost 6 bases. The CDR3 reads CASNLDRGEQYF. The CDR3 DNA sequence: TGTGCCAGCAACCTTGACAGGGGCGAGCAGTACTTC.

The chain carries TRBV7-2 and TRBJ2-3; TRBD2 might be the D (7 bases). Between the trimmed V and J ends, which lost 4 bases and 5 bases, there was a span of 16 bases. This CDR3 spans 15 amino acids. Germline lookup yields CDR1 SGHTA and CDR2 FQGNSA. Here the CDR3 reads CASSSGLGGGDTQYF. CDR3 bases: TGTGCCAGCAGCTCCGGACTAGGAGGGGGAGATACGCAGTATTTT.